One sample yielded the 9 T cell receptor beta chains listed below, sequenced in a study of beta chain features in type 1 diabetes. The investigators reverse transcribed all of the isolated RNA, so they sequenced expressed TCRB transcripts. Repertoires were generated with immunoSEQ multiplex PCR, while TCRdb's copy carries only in-frame clones and drops some. The repertoire holds almost 350,000 clones, with around 9% as singletons. These receptors lack a known antigen. Whole-study findings and limits: Across all four CD4+ subsets, people with type 1 diabetes showed modestly shorter TCRB CDR3s.

The sample comprised central memory CD4+ T cells from blood. The source of these receptors is a man under 40 with type 1 diabetes.

For the CDR3, the DNA is TGTGCCAGCCTTTATCAGCCAGGGACTGGAAACACCATATATTTT. Translation: CASLYQPGTGNTIYF. The V and J genes are TRBV7-2 and TRBJ1-3; weak D call: TRBD1 (5 bases). V shed 8 bases and J shed 2 bases, with 16 bases lying between them. The CDR3 extends over 15 amino acids. CDR1 SGHTA and CDR2 FQGNSA come from the germline V gene. The variable domain in full, completed from reference TRBV7-2 and TRBJ1-3, reads GAGVSQSPSNKVTEKGKDVELRCDPISGHTALYWYRQSLGQGLEFLIYFQGNSAPDKSGLPSDRFSAERTGGSVSTLTIQRTQQEDSAVYLCASLYQPGTGNTIYFGEGSWLTVV.

There are a few counts of this clone. The chain employs TRBV29-1 and TRBJ1-1, with D perhaps TRBD1 (5 bases). CDR3 size: 13 residues. V dropped 8 bases and J dropped 1 base, with 14 bases sitting between them. Per germline, CDR1 SQVTM and CDR2 ANQGSEA. The CDR3 nucleotides read TGCAGCTACGGGACCTGGGGGAACACTGAAGCTTTCTTT. Amino acids: CSYGTWGNTEAFF.

This clone was picked up many times. The chain employs TRBV19 and TRBJ2-6; 7 bases map to TRBD2. V was pared by 7 bases and J by 0 bases, with 6 bases of the junction left unmatched. Germline lookup yields CDR1 LNHDA and CDR2 SQIVND (reference sequence). This CDR3 is 16 amino acids long. The CDR3 sequence is CASKNGGSSGANVLTF. CDR3 coding DNA: TGTGCCAGTAAGAACGGGGGGAGCTCTGGGGCCAACGTCCTGACTTTC.

This clone was detected only a few times. The rearrangement links TRBV9 to TRBJ2-5; 9 positions match TRBD2. V dropped 1 base and J dropped 4; count of bases not matched to a gene: 11. The CDR3 length is 17 residues. The germline gives CDR1 SGDLS, CDR2 YYNGEE. The CDR3: CASSVLGRGGPGETQYF. CDR3 DNA: TGTGCCAGCAGCGTACTTGGGCGGGGGGGCCCTGGAGAGACCCAGTACTTC. Based on the CDR3 plus reference TRBV9 and TRBJ2-5, the full variable domain is DSGVTQTPKHLITATGQRVTLRCSPRSGDLSVYWYQQSLDQGLQFLIQYYNGEERAKGNILERFSAQQFPDLHSELNLSSLELGDSALYFCASSVLGRGGPGETQYFGPGTRLLVL.

This clone was seen more than once but under ten times. V and J are TRBV2 and TRBJ2-7, with a tentative D call TRBD2 (6 bases). The CDR3 contains 13 residues. Germline V gene data show CDR1 as SNHLY and CDR2 as FYNNEI. The V end was cut by 9 bases, the J end by 0 bases, with 12 bases between. The CDR3 region has the DNA TGTGCCAGTGCCCGGGACTTCTCCTACGAGCAGTACTTC. This encodes CASARDFSYEQYF.

The chain joins TRBV19 to TRBJ2-1; 8 bases agree with TRBD1. Trimming removed 6 bases from V and 5 bases from J; junction bases left unmatched: 9. The CDR3 has 15 amino acids. Germline assignment: CDR1 LNHDA and CDR2 SQIVND (reference sequence). DNA for the CDR3: TGTGCCAGTAGCTTACGGACAGGGCCCGACAATGAGCAGTTCTTC. Translated, it gives CASSLRTGPDNEQFF.

The V gene is TRBV9, the J gene TRBJ1-2; unclear D gene. The V gene lost 4 bases and the J gene lost 2 bases, with 9 bases spanning the gap. Per germline, CDR1 SGDLS and CDR2 YYNGEE. The length of the CDR3 is 13 residues. The chain's CDR3 is CASSSTFNYGYTF. Written as DNA, the CDR3 is TGTGCCAGCAGCTCCACCTTCAACTATGGCTACACCTTC. Complete variable domain (other parts from reference TRBV9 and TRBJ1-2): DSGVTQTPKHLITATGQRVTLRCSPRSGDLSVYWYQQSLDQGLQFLIQYYNGEERAKGNILERFSAQQFPDLHSELNLSSLELGDSALYFCASSSTFNYGYTFGSGTRLTVV.

This clone was found a few times. The rearrangement joins TRBV7-9 to TRBJ1-1, with TRBD1 matching over 8 bases. From germline, CDR1 is SEHNR and CDR2 FQNEAQ (reference sequence). V shed 5 bases and J 5 bases; nucleotides not matched to a gene: 10. This CDR3 has 15 amino acids. The DNA of the CDR3 is TGTGCCAGCAGCCCCCCCGGGACAGGCCGTACTGAAGCTTTCTTT. Encoded protein: CASSPPGTGRTEAFF.

In its sample, this clone was seen a few times. V gene TRBV6-5 combines with J gene TRBJ1-5; TRBD1 agrees at 8 bases. Losses at the gene ends were 5 bases for V and 5 bases for J; bases not matched to a gene: 8. Germline V gene lookup returns CDR1 MNHEY and CDR2 SVGAGI. CDR3 length equals 15 residues. The CDR3 loop is CASSTGQGVHQPQHF. The CDR3 nucleotides are TGTGCCAGCAGTACTGGACAGGGAGTTCATCAGCCCCAGCATTTT.